The clone carrying this T cell receptor beta chain was picked up many times. As yet, its antigen is unknown. With 7 bases removed from V and 6 bases from J, the gap between germline ends came to 13 bases. The germline V gene encodes CDR1 MDHEN and CDR2 SYDVKM. The CDR3 has 14 amino acids. As it was prepared, the TCRbeta library received unique molecular identifiers. TCRdb fed the PCR reads into MiXCR, producing one record per CDR3 protein. The table includes fewer than 750,000 distinct CDR3 sequences, around 23% detected once. The record originates from a study of T-cell reconstitution after alpha-beta-depleted transplantation in children. Study findings and constraints: By about two months after transplant, alpha-beta T cells reportedly arose from several hundred graft clones that had expanded.

The sequencing here drew on PBMCs, mostly from graft donor cells, taken 360 days after TCRalphabeta/CD19-depleted stem cell transplant. The receptor was derived from a boy in the first two years of life who had a stem cell transplant for acute myeloid leukemia, so the T cells may come from the graft donor. This sequence joins TRBV28 and TRBJ1-6; no clear D gene. The CDR3 region is CASTPDRANSPLHF. In nucleotides, the CDR3 is TGTGCCAGCACCCCTGATCGTGCTAATTCACCCCTCCACTTT.